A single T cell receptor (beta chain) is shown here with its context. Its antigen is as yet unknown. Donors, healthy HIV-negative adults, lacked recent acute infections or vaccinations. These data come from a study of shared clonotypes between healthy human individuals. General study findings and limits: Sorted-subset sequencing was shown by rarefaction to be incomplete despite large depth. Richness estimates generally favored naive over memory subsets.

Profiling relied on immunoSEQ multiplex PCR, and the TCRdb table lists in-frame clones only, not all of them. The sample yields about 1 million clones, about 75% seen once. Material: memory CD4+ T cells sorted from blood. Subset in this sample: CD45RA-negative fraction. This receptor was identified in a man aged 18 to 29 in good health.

The CDR3 sequence: CASSFDRANTQYF. As DNA, the CDR3 is TGTGCCAGCAGCTTCGACAGGGCGAATACGCAGTATTTT. The rearrangement joins TRBV7-2 to TRBJ2-3; 7 positions match TRBD1. The CDR3 is 13 residues long. CDR1 is SGHTA, CDR2 FQGNSA, per germline. V dropped 3 bases and J dropped 7; count of bases not matched to a gene: 4.